This T cell receptor beta chain was recovered during a study of blood T cell repertoires in COVID-19. As for the study in general: There were acute and convalescent COVID-19 samples, and they came from the United States, Italy and Spain. The analysed material was cDNA or gDNA that came from T cells, B-cell-depleted T cells, or PBMCs.

Unmatched junction bases numbered 3, after V lost 4 bases and J lost 7 bases. Germline lookup yields CDR1 LGHNA and CDR2 YNFKEQ. This CDR3 has 14 residues. Methods used by the authors: Using reference gene primer amplification, nucleated cell counts were estimated. Data came from immunoSEQ multiplex PCR; TCRdb stores just in-frame clones and leaves some out. V and J calls and clone size are as listed in that table; D and trimming were resolved from the DNA. The sample records about 160,000 clones, roughly 82% being singletons. Seattle participants joined during active infection and were tracked over time.

The receptor was derived from a woman in her forties with COVID-19, enrolled during active disease. This sequence joins TRBV4-2 and TRBJ1-5; 11 bases are a match to TRBD1. Sequencing was performed on peripheral blood. The CDR3 DNA is TGTGCCAGCAGCCCGGGACAGGGGGAGCAGCCCCAGCATTTT. Translated: CASSPGQGEQPQHF.